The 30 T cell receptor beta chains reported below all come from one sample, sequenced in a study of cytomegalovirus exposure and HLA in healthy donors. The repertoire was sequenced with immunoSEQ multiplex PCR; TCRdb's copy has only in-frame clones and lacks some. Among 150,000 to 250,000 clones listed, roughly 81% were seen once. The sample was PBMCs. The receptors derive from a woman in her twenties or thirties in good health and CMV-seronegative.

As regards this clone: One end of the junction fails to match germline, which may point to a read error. The CDR3 region is CASSLAGGQETQYF. As DNA, the CDR3 is TGTGCCAGCAGCCTAGCGGGGGGGCAGGAGACCCAGTACTTC. V gene TRBV7-6 combines with J gene TRBJ2-5; 12 positions agree with TRBD2. This CDR3 comprises 14 residues. In germline, CDR1 is SGHVS, CDR2 FNYEAQ.

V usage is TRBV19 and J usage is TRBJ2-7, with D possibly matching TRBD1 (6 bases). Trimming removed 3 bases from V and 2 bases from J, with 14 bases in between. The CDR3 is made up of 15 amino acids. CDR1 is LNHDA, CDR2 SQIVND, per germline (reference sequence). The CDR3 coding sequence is TGTGCCAGTAGTATTGAGGGGGATCCAACCTACGAGCAGTACTTC. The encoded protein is CASSIEGDPTYEQYF.

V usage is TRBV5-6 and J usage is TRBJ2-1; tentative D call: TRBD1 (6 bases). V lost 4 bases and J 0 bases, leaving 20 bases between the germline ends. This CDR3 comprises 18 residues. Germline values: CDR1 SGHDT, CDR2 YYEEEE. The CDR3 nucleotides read TGTGCCAGCAGCCCCCGGGACATGTTCTTTAGCTCCTACAATGAGCAGTTCTTC. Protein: CASSPRDMFFSSYNEQFF.

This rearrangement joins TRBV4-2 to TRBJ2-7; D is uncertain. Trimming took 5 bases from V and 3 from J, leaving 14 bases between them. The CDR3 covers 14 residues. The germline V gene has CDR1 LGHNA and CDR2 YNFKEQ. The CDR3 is CASSERRSGYEQYF. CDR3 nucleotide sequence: TGTGCCAGCAGCGAGCGAAGGTCGGGCTACGAGCAGTACTTC.

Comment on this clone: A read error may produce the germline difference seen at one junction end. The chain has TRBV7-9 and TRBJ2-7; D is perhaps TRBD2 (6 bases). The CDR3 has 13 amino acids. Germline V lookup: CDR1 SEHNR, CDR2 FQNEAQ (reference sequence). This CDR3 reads CASSFVGGTSYSF. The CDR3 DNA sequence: TGTGCCAGCAGTTTTGTAGGCGGGACCTCATACTCCTTC.

The CDR3 coding sequence is TGTGCCAGCAGTGAACCTAAGTGGACCCAGTACTTC. The encoded protein is CASSEPKWTQYF. The chain recombines TRBV6-1 with TRBJ2-5; D is unresolved. Germline V gene sequence: CDR1 MNHNS, CDR2 SASEGT. The length of the CDR3 is 12 residues. V lost 2 bases and J 7 bases, leaving 8 bases between the germline ends.

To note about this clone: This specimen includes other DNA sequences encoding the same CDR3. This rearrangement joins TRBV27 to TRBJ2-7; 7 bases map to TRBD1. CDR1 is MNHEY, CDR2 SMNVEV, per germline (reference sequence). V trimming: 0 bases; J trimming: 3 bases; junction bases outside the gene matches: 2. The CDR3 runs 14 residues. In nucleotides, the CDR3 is TGTGCCAGCAGTTTATCGACAGGGTACTACGAGCAGTACTTC. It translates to CASSLSTGYYEQYF.

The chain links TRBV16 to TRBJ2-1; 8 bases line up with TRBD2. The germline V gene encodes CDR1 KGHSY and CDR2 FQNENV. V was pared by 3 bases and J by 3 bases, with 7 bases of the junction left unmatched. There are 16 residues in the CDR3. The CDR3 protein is CASSHRAGGSYNEQFF. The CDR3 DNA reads TGTGCCAGCAGCCATCGGGCGGGAGGTAGCTACAATGAGCAGTTCTTC.

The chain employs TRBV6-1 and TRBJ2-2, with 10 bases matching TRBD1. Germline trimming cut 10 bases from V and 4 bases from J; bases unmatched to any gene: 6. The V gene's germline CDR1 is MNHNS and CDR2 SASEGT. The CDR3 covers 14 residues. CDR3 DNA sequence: TGTGCCACCCAGAGGACAGGGGGCACCGGGGAGCTGTTTTTT. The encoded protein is CATQRTGGTGELFF.

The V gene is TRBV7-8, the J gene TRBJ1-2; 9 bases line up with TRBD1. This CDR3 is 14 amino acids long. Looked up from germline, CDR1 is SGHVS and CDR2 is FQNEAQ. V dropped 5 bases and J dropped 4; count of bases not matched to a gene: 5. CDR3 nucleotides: TGTGCCAGCAGCCTGACAGGGGGAACCTATGGCTACACCTTC. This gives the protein CASSLTGGTYGYTF.

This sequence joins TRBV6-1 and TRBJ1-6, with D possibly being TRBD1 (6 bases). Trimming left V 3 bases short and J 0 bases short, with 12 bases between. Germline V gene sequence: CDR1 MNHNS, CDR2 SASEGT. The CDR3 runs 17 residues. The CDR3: CASSELGASSYNSPLHF. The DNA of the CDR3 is TGTGCCAGCAGTGAGTTGGGGGCTAGCTCCTATAATTCACCCCTCCACTTT.

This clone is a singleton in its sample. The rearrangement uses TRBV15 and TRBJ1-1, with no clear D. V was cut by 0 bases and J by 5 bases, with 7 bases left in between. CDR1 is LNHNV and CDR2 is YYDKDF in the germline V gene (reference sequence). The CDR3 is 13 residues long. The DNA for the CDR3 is TGTGCCACCAGCAGAGATCGGAGAACTGAAGCTTTCTTT. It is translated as CATSRDRRTEAFF.

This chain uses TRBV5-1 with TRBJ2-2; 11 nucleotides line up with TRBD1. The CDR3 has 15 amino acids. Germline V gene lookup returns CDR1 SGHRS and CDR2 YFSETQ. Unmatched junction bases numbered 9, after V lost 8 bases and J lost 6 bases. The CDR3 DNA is TGCGCCAGTAACACCGGGACAGGGGGACCCGGGGAGCTGTTTTTT. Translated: CASNTGTGGPGELFF.

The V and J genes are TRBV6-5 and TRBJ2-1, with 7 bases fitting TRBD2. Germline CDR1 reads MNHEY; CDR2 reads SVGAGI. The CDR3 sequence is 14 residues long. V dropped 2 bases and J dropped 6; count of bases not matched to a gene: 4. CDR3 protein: CASSYTGTTNEQFF. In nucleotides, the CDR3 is TGTGCCAGCAGTTACACCGGGACTACCAATGAGCAGTTCTTC.

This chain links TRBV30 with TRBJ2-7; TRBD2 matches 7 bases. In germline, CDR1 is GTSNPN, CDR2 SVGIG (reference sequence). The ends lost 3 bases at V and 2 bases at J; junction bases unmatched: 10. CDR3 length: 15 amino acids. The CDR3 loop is CAWSPIWAGAYEQYF. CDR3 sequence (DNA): TGTGCCTGGAGCCCAATTTGGGCGGGAGCCTACGAGCAGTACTTC. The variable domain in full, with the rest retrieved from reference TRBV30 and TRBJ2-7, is SQTIHQWPATLVQPVGSPLSLECTVEGTSNPNLYWYRQAAGRGLQLLFYSVGIGQISSEVPQNLSASRPQDRQFILSSKKLLLSDSGFYLCAWSPIWAGAYEQYFGPGTRLTVT.

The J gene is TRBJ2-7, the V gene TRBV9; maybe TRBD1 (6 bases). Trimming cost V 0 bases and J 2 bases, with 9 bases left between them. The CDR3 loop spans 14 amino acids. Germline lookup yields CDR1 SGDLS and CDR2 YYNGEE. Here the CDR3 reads CASSVGNRAYEQYF. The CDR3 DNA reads TGTGCCAGCAGCGTAGGCAACAGGGCCTACGAGCAGTACTTC.

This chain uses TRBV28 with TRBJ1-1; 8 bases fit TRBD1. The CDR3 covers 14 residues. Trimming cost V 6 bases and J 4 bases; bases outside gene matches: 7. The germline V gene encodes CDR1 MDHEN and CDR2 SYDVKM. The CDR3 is CASSTGGGSTEAFF. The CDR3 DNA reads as TGTGCCAGCAGCACAGGGGGAGGTTCCACTGAAGCTTTCTTT.

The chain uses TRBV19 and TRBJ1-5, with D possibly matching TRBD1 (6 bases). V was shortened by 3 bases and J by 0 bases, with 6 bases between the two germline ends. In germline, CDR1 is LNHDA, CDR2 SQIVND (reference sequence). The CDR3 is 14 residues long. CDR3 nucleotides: TGTGCCAGTAGTATGGGGGCTAGCAATCAGCCCCAGCATTTT. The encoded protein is CASSMGASNQPQHF.

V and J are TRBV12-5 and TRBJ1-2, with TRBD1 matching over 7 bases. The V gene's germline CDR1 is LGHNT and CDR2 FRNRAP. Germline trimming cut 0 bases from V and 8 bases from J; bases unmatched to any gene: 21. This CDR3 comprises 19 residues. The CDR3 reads CASGLVRRLGTDDLWGYTF. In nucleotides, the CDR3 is TGTGCTAGTGGTTTGGTACGGAGGCTCGGGACAGATGATCTATGGGGCTACACCTTC.

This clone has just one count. The CDR3 DNA follows: TGTGCCAGCCGGGACAGGGGTTTGGAAAAACTGTTTTTT. Translated, it gives CASRDRGLEKLFF. The chain recombines TRBV2 with TRBJ1-4; 10 bases line up with TRBD1. The CDR3 is made up of 13 amino acids. V was pared by 8 bases and J by 8 bases, with 5 bases of the junction left unmatched. Germline assignment: CDR1 SNHLY and CDR2 FYNNEI.

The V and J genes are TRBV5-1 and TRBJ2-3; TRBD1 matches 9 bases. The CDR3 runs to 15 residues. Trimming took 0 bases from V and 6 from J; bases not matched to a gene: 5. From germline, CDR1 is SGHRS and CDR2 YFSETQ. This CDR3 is CASSLGDRGADTQYF. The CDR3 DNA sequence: TGCGCCAGCAGCTTGGGAGACAGGGGGGCGGATACGCAGTATTTT. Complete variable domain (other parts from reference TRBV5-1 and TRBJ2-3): KAGVTQTPRYLIKTRGQQVTLSCSPISGHRSVSWYQQTPGQGLQFLFEYFSETQRNKGNFPGRFSGRQFSNSRSEMNVSTLELGDSALYLCASSLGDRGADTQYFGPGTRLTVL.

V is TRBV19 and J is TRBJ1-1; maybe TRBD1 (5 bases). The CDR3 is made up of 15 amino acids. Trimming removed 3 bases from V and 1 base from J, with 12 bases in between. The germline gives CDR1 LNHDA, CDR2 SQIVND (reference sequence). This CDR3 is CASSISGVSNTEAFF. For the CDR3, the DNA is TGTGCCAGTAGTATTTCGGGGGTATCGAACACTGAAGCTTTCTTT.

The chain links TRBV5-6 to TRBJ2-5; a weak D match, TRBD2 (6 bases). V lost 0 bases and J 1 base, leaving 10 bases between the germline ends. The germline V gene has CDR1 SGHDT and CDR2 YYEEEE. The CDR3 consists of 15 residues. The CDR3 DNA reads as TGTGCCAGCAGCTTGGGTACGGGAGCCCAAGAGACCCAGTACTTC. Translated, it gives CASSLGTGAQETQYF.

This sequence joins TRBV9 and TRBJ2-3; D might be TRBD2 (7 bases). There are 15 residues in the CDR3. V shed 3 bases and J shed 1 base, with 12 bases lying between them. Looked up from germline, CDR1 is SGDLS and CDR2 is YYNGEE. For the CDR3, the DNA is TGTGCCAGCAGCGCCTTAGGGGGGGGCACAGATACGCAGTATTTT. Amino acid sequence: CASSALGGGTDTQYF.

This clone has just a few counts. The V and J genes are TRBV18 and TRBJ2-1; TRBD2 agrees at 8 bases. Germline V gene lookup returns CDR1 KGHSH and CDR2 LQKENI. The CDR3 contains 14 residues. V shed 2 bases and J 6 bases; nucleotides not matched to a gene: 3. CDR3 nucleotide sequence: TGTGCCAGCTCACCAGAAACTAGCGGCAATGAGCAGTTCTTC. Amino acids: CASSPETSGNEQFF.

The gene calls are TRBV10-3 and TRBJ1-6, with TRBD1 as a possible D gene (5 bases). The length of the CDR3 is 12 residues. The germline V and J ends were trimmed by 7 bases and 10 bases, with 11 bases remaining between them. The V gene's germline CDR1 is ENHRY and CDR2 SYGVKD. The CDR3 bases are TGTGCCATCAACGACCGGGGGTCACCCCTCCACTTT. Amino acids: CAINDRGSPLHF.

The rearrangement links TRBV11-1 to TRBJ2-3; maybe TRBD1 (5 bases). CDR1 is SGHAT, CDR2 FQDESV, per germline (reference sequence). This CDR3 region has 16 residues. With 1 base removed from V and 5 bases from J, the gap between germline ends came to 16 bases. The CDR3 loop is CASSLGVGHRQDTQYF. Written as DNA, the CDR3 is TGTGCCAGCAGCTTAGGGGTGGGGCACCGGCAAGATACGCAGTATTTT.

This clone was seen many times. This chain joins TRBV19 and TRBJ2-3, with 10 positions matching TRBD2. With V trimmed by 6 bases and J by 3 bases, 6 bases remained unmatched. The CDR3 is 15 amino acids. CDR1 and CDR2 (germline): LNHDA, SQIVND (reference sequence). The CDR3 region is CASSLAGVGTDTQYF. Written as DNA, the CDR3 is TGTGCCAGTAGCCTAGCGGGAGTAGGGACAGATACGCAGTATTTT.

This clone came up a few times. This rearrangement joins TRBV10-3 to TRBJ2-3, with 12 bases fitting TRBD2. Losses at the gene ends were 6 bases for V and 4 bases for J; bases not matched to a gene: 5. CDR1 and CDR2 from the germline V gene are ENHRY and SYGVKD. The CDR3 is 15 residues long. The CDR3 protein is CAISEGLAGPDTQYF. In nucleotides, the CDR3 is TGTGCCATCAGCGAAGGACTAGCGGGACCAGATACGCAGTATTTT.

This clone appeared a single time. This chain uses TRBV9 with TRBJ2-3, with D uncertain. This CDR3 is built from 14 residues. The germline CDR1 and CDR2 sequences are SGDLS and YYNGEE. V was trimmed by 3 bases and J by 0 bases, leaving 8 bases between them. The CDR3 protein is CASSDNLSTDTQYF. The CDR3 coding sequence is TGTGCCAGCAGCGACAATCTTAGCACAGATACGCAGTATTTT.